This record concerns one T cell receptor beta chain sequence. Its antigen is not identified. Mismatch with germline at one junction end may stem from a read error. The data derive from a study of yellow fever vaccine responses in identical twins. Study observations and caveats: Among the twins, the vaccine T cell response reportedly seemed partly convergent and partly personalized.

TCRdb reanalysed the RT-PCR reads using MiXCR and keeps one entry per CDR3 protein. The table lists roughly 5,700 distinct CDR3 sequences, approximately 80% of them singletons. Germline assignment: CDR1 MNHEY and CDR2 SMNVEV (reference sequence). The CDR3 consists of 14 residues. The source is a woman aged 18-29 years who received the yellow fever vaccine. The chain has TRBV27 and TRBJ1-5; possible D gene TRBD1, 6 bases. Sequencing used T cells from blood (PBMCs), unsorted or a sorted subset (not recorded which), obtained before or after yellow fever vaccination (not recorded which). CDR3 sequence: CTSSGGGQNQPQHF. CDR3 DNA sequence: TGCACCAGCAGCGGCGGGGGGCAGAATCAGCCCCAGCATTTT.